The 8 T cell receptor beta chains below all came from one sample that was sequenced in a study of neurological immune-mediated disorders. TCRdb reprocessed the 5' RACE reads via MiXCR and lists one record per CDR3 protein. This sample has over 35,000 distinct CDR3 sequences, with roughly 2.5% found just once. Sequenced material: PBMCs. These receptors all come from a man in his forties or fifties with multiple sclerosis.

This clonotype occurred many times. The chain recombines TRBV4-3 with TRBJ2-3, with TRBD2 matching 8 bases. CDR1 LGHNA and CDR2 YSLEER come from the germline V gene. The length of the CDR3 is 14 residues. The V and J ends lost 4 bases and 8 bases, in that order; junction bases with no gene match: 8. In DNA form, the CDR3 reads TGCGCCAGCAGCCCAGGCGGGGGGATGGGTACGCAGTATTTT. It is translated as CASSPGGGMGTQYF.

This clonotype was recorded at least ten times. Here the CDR3 DNA reads TGTGCCACCAGCAACCACATCGGGACAGGAGAGACCCAGTACTTC. As protein: CATSNHIGTGETQYF. This chain connects TRBV15 to TRBJ2-5; 8 bases fit TRBD1. The V gene's germline CDR1 is LNHNV and CDR2 YYDKDF (reference sequence). This CDR3 contains 15 residues. The J segment lost 4 bases and the V segment lost 4 bases, leaving 8 bases of the junction unmatched.

This clonotype has a count of ten or more. The chain couples TRBV5-1 to TRBJ2-3, with 8 bases fitting TRBD1. Per the germline V gene, CDR1 is SGHRS and CDR2 is YFSETQ. V lost 4 bases and J lost 3; bases outside the gene matches: 1. The CDR3 totals 13 residues. This CDR3 is CASSDRGTDTQYF. CDR3 nucleotide sequence: TGCGCCAGCAGCGACAGGGGAACAGATACGCAGTATTTT.

The chain uses TRBV18 and TRBJ1-2, with 9 positions matching TRBD1. Per germline, CDR1 KGHSH and CDR2 LQKENI. The CDR3 extends over 17 amino acids. The V gene end was trimmed by 6 bases and the J gene end by 8 bases; junction bases not matched to a gene: 19. CDR3 sequence: CASSDNGPGTGFLGYTF. CDR3 in DNA: TGTGCCAGCTCGGATAACGGGCCCGGGACAGGGTTTTTAGGCTACACCTTC.

This clonotype appeared many times. This chain joins TRBV20-1 and TRBJ2-6, with D possibly TRBD2 on 6 matching bases. The V and J ends lost 0 bases and 1 base respectively, with 13 bases between them. The CDR3 contains 17 residues. Germline CDR1 reads DFQATT; CDR2 reads SNEGSKA (reference sequence). The CDR3 DNA reads TGCAGTGCTAGAGATTCGACGGGGAGGTCTGGGGCCAACGTCCTGACTTTC. This codes for CSARDSTGRSGANVLTF.

This clonotype was picked up a small number of times. It may be a read error: a sequence one base away is much more abundant. The rearrangement joins TRBV7-2 to TRBJ2-1, with 8 bases fitting TRBD2. Germline assignment: CDR1 SGHTA and CDR2 FQGNSA. Trimming cost V 5 bases and J 6 bases; bases outside gene matches: 12. CDR3 length: 16 amino acids. The CDR3 DNA reads TGTGCCAGCAGCCTCGGTGGGACTAGAAGAGTCAATGAGCAGTTCTTC. Its protein is CASSLGGTRRVNEQFF.

This clonotype was seen at least ten times. The chain joins TRBV5-1 to TRBJ1-1, with TRBD1 matching over 7 bases. The CDR3 sequence is 13 residues long. Losses at the gene ends were 4 bases for V and 3 bases for J; bases not matched to a gene: 3. Germline CDR1 is SGHRS and CDR2 is YFSETQ. For the CDR3, the DNA is TGCGCCAGCAGCGCCGACAGGGACACTGAAGCTTTCTTT. The encoded protein is CASSADRDTEAFF.

This clonotype was found many times. Mismatch with germline at one junction end may stem from a read error. The chain has TRBV4-1 and TRBJ1-5; D not certain. Looked up from germline, CDR1 is MGHRA and CDR2 is YSYEKL. The CDR3 totals 15 residues. CDR3 residues: CASSLSTHSNQPQNF. The CDR3 bases are TGCGCCAGCAGCCTCAGCACACATAGCAATCAGCCCCAGAATTTT.